A few counts support the clone carrying this T cell receptor (beta chain). Its antigen is unknown. TCRdb re-called the 5' RACE reads with MiXCR, one entry per CDR3 protein. The sample has approximately 250,000 distinct CDR3 sequences, under 8.5% seen once. The sample is drawn from a study of CD8 T cells in ankylosing spondylitis. Overall study results and limits: Made up of about eight highly homologous variants, a TCR beta motif appeared characteristic of ankylosing spondylitis blood.

The sequence was obtained from a female donor with ankylosing spondylitis or in good health (not recorded which). Input material: blood, either unsorted or a sorted T cell fraction (not recorded which).

Here the CDR3 DNA reads TGCGCCAGCAGCCAAAGAGGGTACAATGAGCAGTTCTTC. It is translated as CASSQRGYNEQFF. This rearrangement joins TRBV4-3 to TRBJ2-1, with D possibly being TRBD2 (5 bases). The CDR3 length is 13 residues. Germline V gives CDR1 LGHNA, CDR2 YSLEER. Trimming took 2 bases from V and 4 from J, leaving 6 bases between them.